A selection of T cell receptor beta chains follows, all from one sample in a study of T cell responses to AZD1222 COVID-19 vaccine. Measured with immunoSEQ multiplex PCR; TCRdb has only the in-frame clones, and not every one. In the table there are roughly 190,000 clones, 80% to 95% of which are singletons. Material: peripheral blood, obtained 28 days after the second AZD1222 dose. Receptors originate from an adult who received the AZD1222 COVID-19 vaccine. Each CDR3 is given with its conserved first and last residue. The order of the fields is V gene, clone size, J gene, D gene, CDR3 protein, CDR3 DNA. A D gene is named only where the DNA matches it firmly. Some rows mark clone size as missing; the rest say once, few, many or name a class of expanded clone.

TRBV5-1	NA	TRBJ2-4	TRBD2	CASSPPGGSKNIQYF	TGCGCCAGCAGCCCCCCGGGAGGCTCGAAAAACATTCAGTACTTC
TRBV9	NA	TRBJ2-3	NA	CASSELHGKTDTQYF	TGTGCCAGCAGCGAACTCCATGGGAAAACAGATACGCAGTATTTT
TRBV14	NA	TRBJ2-4	NA	CASSQDFMGRGRNIQYF	TGTGCCAGCAGCCAAGATTTTATGGGACGGGGGAGGAACATTCAGTACTTC
TRBV7-9	NA	TRBJ2-6	NA	CASISRRASGANVLTF	TGTGCCAGCATTAGTCGTCGAGCCAGTGGGGCCAACGTCCTGACTTTC
TRBV4-1	once	TRBJ2-3	NA	CASSQAVSSTDTQYF	TGCGCCAGCAGCCAAGCTGTCTCTAGCACAGATACGCAGTATTTT
TRBV12-5	NA	TRBJ1-4	TRBD1	CASGLYQGATNEKLFF	TGTGCTAGTGGTTTGTACCAGGGGGCGACTAATGAAAAACTGTTTTTT
TRBV5-1	few	TRBJ1-1	NA	CASSLDRSSTNTEAFF	TGCGCCAGCAGCCTAGACAGGAGTTCAACGAACACTGAAGCTTTCTTT
TRBV5-1	NA	TRBJ1-1	NA	CASSPRGWNTEAFF	TGCGCCAGCAGCCCTAGGGGGTGGAACACTGAAGCTTTCTTT
TRBV12-3/TRBV12-4	few	TRBJ2-7	NA	CASSLYGAEQYF	TGTGCCAGCAGTTTATATGGGGCGGAGCAGTACTTC
TRBV24-1	NA	TRBJ2-2	NA	CATSDFRGPTTGELFF	TGTGCCACCAGTGATTTCAGAGGACCCACCACCGGGGAGCTGTTTTTT
TRBV7-2	NA	TRBJ1-2	TRBD1	CASSFHRGGVNYGYTF	TGTGCCAGCAGCTTCCACAGGGGTGGGGTCAACTATGGCTACACCTTC
TRBV3-1/TRBV3-2	few	TRBJ1-4	NA	CASSHRPKSNEKLFF	TGTGCCAGCAGCCACCGGCCGAAATCTAATGAAAAACTGTTTTTT
TRBV2	NA	TRBJ1-6	NA	CASTRDPRLSPLHF	TGTGCCAGCACCCGGGACCCCAGGTTATCCCCCCTCCACTTT
TRBV29-1	NA	TRBJ2-1	TRBD2	CSVAHGASGGLGEQFF	TGCAGCGTTGCACATGGGGCTAGCGGGGGCCTGGGTGAGCAGTTCTTC
TRBV5-1	NA	TRBJ2-5	TRBD1	CASSLLGQGETQYF	TGCGCCAGCAGCTTGCTGGGACAGGGTGAGACCCAGTACTTC
TRBV5-1	NA	TRBJ2-7	NA	CASSLTTGSSYEQYF	TGCGCCAGCAGCTTAACGACAGGTAGCTCCTACGAGCAGTACTTC
TRBV12-5	NA	TRBJ2-7	NA	CASGLVGSHEQYF	TGTGCTAGTGGTTTGGTAGGGAGCCACGAGCAGTACTTC
TRBV5-1	NA	TRBJ1-2	NA	CASSSGEGYGYTF	TGCGCCAGCAGCTCCGGGGAAGGGTATGGCTACACCTTC
TRBV12-3/TRBV12-4	few	TRBJ1-4	NA	CASSFKGNEKLFF	TGTGCCAGCAGTTTCAAGGGTAATGAAAAACTGTTTTTT
TRBV4-1	NA	TRBJ1-2	NA	CASSQAPGGAAYGYTF	TGCGCCAGCAGCCAAGCGCCGGGGGGGGCGGCCTATGGCTACACCTTC
TRBV19	once	TRBJ1-1	NA	CASSTDPNTEAFF	TGTGCCAGTAGTACGGACCCGAACACTGAAGCTTTCTTT
TRBV9	NA	TRBJ1-5	NA	CASSRGQLNSNQPQHF	TGTGCCAGCAGCCGAGGACAGCTTAATAGCAATCAGCCCCAGCATTTT
TRBV6-2/TRBV6-3	NA	TRBJ2-2	TRBD1	CASSYSTGHTGELFF	TGTGCCAGCAGTTACTCGACAGGGCACACCGGGGAGCTGTTTTTT
TRBV29-1	NA	TRBJ2-5	NA	CSVETDQANPKETQYF	TGCAGCGTCGAGACAGACCAAGCGAATCCGAAAGAGACCCAGTACTTC
TRBV6-2/TRBV6-3	once	TRBJ2-5	NA	CASSYRGRWQETQYF	TGTGCCAGCAGTTACAGGGGGAGATGGCAAGAGACCCAGTACTTC
TRBV18	NA	TRBJ2-3	NA	CASSHLADTDTQYF	TGTGCCAGCTCACACCTAGCAGACACAGATACGCAGTATTTT
TRBV5-1	NA	TRBJ2-3	TRBD2	CASSLEGLAMDTQYF	TGCGCCAGCAGCTTGGAGGGACTAGCGATGGATACGCAGTATTTT
TRBV2	NA	TRBJ1-5	NA	CASSDGGHSNQPQHF	TGTGCCAGCAGTGACGGAGGGCATAGCAATCAGCCCCAGCATTTT